These 6 T cell receptor beta chains originate from one sample sequenced in a study of cytomegalovirus exposure and HLA in healthy donors (TCRdb year 2017). The library was prepared using the immunoSEQ multiplex PCR assay. TCRdb re-hosts the immuneACCESS table, in-frame sequences only. Its copies lack some clones; in the studies checked, an unresolved V gene accounts for under half of them, and the cause for the rest is not known. Here the sample has more than 80,000 clones; roughly 96% occur a single time. The leading ten clones occupy 1.3% of the sample. The specimen was PBMCs. The receptors derive from a woman in her late teens or twenties in good health and CMV-seronegative.

This clone was counted many times. The rearrangement joins TRBV2 to TRBJ1-4; TRBD1 aligns across 7 bases. Germline CDR1 SNHLY, CDR2 FYNNEI. The CDR3 covers 13 residues. CDR3 DNA: TGTGCAAGCGGATATAGGGGGCCTCAAAAACTGTTTTTT. Protein product: CASGYRGPQKLFF.

The chain carries TRBV5-1 and TRBJ2-3; D might be TRBD1 (5 bases). Between the trimmed V and J ends, which lost 1 base and 5 bases, there was a span of 8 bases. The germline V gene encodes CDR1 SGHRS and CDR2 YFSETQ. The CDR3 extends over 13 amino acids. This CDR3 is CASSLRQQDTQYF. In DNA form, the CDR3 reads TGCGCCAGCAGCTTGCGACAGCAAGATACGCAGTATTTT.

The V and J genes are TRBV28 and TRBJ1-2; the match to TRBD1 covers 10 bases. Germline assignment: CDR1 MDHEN and CDR2 SYDVKM. The V segment lost 4 bases and the J segment 4 bases; nucleotides outside the gene matches: 12. This CDR3 has 17 amino acids. The CDR3 is CASSSGQGGLFLYGYTF. The CDR3 DNA reads TGTGCCAGCAGTTCAGGACAGGGGGGCCTATTCCTCTATGGCTACACCTTC.

This chain uses TRBV7-8 with TRBJ1-1, with TRBD1 as a possible D gene (6 bases). Germline V gene lookup returns CDR1 SGHVS and CDR2 FQNEAQ. The CDR3 runs 15 residues. V was pared by 1 base and J by 10 bases, with 19 bases between. The CDR3: CASSLVTGRTLPAFF. The CDR3, as DNA: TGTGCCAGCAGCTTAGTGACAGGCCGAACACTGCCAGCTTTCTTT.

The rearrangement links TRBV18 to TRBJ1-2, with 7 bases aligning to TRBD1. Germline loops: CDR1 KGHSH, CDR2 LQKENI. V lost 2 bases, J lost 7 bases, and 1 base stayed unmatched. The CDR3 runs 12 residues. CDR3 loop: CASSPGTAGYTF. The CDR3 DNA is TGTGCCAGCTCACCAGGGACAGCTGGCTACACCTTC.

The V and J genes are TRBV7-2 and TRBJ2-1; 8 bases match TRBD2. Germline V gene data show CDR1 as SGHTA and CDR2 as FQGNSA. The junction had 4 bases not matched to a gene; V was cut back by 5 bases and J by 4 bases. The length of the CDR3 is 14 residues. For the CDR3, the DNA is TGTGCCAGCAGCCCCGGGGGGGGGTACAATGAGCAGTTCTTC. Its translation is CASSPGGGYNEQFF.